Shown below are 10 T cell receptor beta chains from a single sample sequenced in a study of shared clonotypes between healthy human individuals. The method was immunoSEQ multiplex PCR; TCRdb's version includes in-frame clones alone and lacks a portion of them. Among 2,500,000 or so clones, approximately 93% were seen once, and the ten largest hold 0.36%. The specimen sequenced was naive CD4+ T cells from PBMCs. Subset denoted: CD45RA+ positively selected. The source of these receptors is a man younger than 35 in good health. Some clones in this sample may be carry-over from other donors' samples.

Comments on this clone: Other DNA variants within this sample encode the same CDR3. This chain connects TRBV5-1 to TRBJ2-7; 11 positions match TRBD2. V gave up 4 bases and J gave up 2 bases; unmatched junction bases: 5. Germline assignment: CDR1 SGHRS and CDR2 YFSETQ. This CDR3 is built from 15 residues. The CDR3 nucleotides are TGCGCCAGCAGCACCGGGACTAGCGGTCCCTACGAGCAGTACTTC. The encoded protein is CASSTGTSGPYEQYF. Together with reference TRBV5-1 and TRBJ2-7, the CDR3 gives the full variable domain: KAGVTQTPRYLIKTRGQQVTLSCSPISGHRSVSWYQQTPGQGLQFLFEYFSETQRNKGNFPGRFSGRQFSNSRSEMNVSTLELGDSALYLCASSTGTSGPYEQYFGPGTRLTVT.

This chain links TRBV11-2 with TRBJ2-1, with 9 bases matching TRBD2. CDR1 is SGHAT and CDR2 is FQNNGV in the germline V gene. The CDR3 contains 15 residues. V was pared by 1 base and J by 9 bases, with 7 bases of the junction left unmatched. The CDR3 nucleotides are TGTGCCAGCAGCTTAGTGGCGGGAGGGCGAACTGAGCAGTTCTTC. It is translated as CASSLVAGGRTEQFF. The full variable domain, rest sourced from reference TRBV11-2 and TRBJ2-1, is EAGVAQSPRYKIIEKRQSVAFWCNPISGHATLYWYQQILGQGPKLLIQFQNNGVVDDSQLPKDRFSAERLKGVDSTLKIQPAKLEDSAVYLCASSLVAGGRTEQFFGPGTRLTVL.

V and J are TRBV5-1 and TRBJ2-7, with 7 positions matching TRBD1. Germline V gene data show CDR1 as SGHRS and CDR2 as YFSETQ. The CDR3 length is 17 residues. Trimming at V came to 5 bases and at J to 2 bases, leaving 16 bases not matched to a gene. The CDR3 sequence: CASSFDSTGTVTYEQYF. CDR3 DNA: TGCGCCAGCAGTTTCGACTCTACCGGGACAGTAACCTACGAGCAGTACTTC.

The chain links TRBV11-2 to TRBJ2-5; no clear D. The CDR3 has 14 residues. Germline-derived CDR1 and CDR2 are SGHAT and FQNNGV. Trimming pared 0 bases from V and 0 bases from J, leaving 5 bases between. The CDR3 sequence is CASSLDYDQETQYF. DNA of the CDR3: TGTGCCAGCAGCTTAGACTACGACCAAGAGACCCAGTACTTC.

V usage is TRBV4-3 and J usage is TRBJ1-2; 8 positions agree with TRBD1. The CDR3 has 15 residues. Germline V gene data show CDR1 as LGHNA and CDR2 as YSLEER. Unmatched junction bases numbered 9, after V lost 1 base and J lost 8 bases. The CDR3 region has the DNA TGCGCCAGCAGCCAAGTCGGCCAGGGGGCGGGAGGCTACACCTTC. As protein: CASSQVGQGAGGYTF.

The chain joins TRBV6-5 to TRBJ2-1, with D possibly matching TRBD1 (5 bases). This CDR3 has 15 residues. Germline assignment: CDR1 MNHEY and CDR2 SVGAGI. V dropped 3 bases and J dropped 6 bases, with 15 bases sitting between them. The CDR3 nucleotides read TGTGCCAGCAGTTATGGTGCAGGGCAGGGCAATGAGCAGTTCTTC. Translation gives CASSYGAGQGNEQFF.

The chain couples TRBV30 to TRBJ1-5; no reliable D call. Germline lookup yields CDR1 GTSNPN and CDR2 SVGIG (reference sequence). V was trimmed by 5 bases and J by 1 base, leaving 12 bases between them. The CDR3 consists of 14 residues. The CDR3 is CAWGGLLSNQPQHF. The DNA of the CDR3 is TGTGCCTGGGGAGGCCTCTTAAGCAATCAGCCCCAGCATTTT.

V gene TRBV5-1 combines with J gene TRBJ2-1, with 14 bases aligning to TRBD2. V dropped 2 bases and J dropped 5; count of bases not matched to a gene: 3. This CDR3 spans 16 amino acids. Looked up from germline, CDR1 is SGHRS and CDR2 is YFSETQ. The CDR3 sequence is CASSFGLAGGHNEQFF. The CDR3 DNA sequence: TGCGCCAGCAGCTTCGGACTAGCGGGAGGCCACAATGAGCAGTTCTTC.

The chain links TRBV29-1 to TRBJ2-1, with TRBD2 as a possible D gene (6 bases). V was pared by 8 bases and J by 3 bases, with 14 bases between. CDR1 is SQVTM and CDR2 is ANQGSEA in the germline V gene. CDR3 length: 13 amino acids. The CDR3 protein is CSTSRDLYNEQFF. Written as DNA, the CDR3 is TGCAGCACCTCGCGGGATCTCTACAATGAGCAGTTCTTC.

The rearrangement links TRBV7-2 to TRBJ1-5, with D maybe TRBD1 (6 bases). From germline, CDR1 is SGHTA and CDR2 FQGNSA. This CDR3 spans 14 amino acids. V lost 5 bases and J lost 6, with 14 bases in between. The CDR3 coding sequence is TGTGCCAGCAGCGTCCACAGGGTGGGTCAGCCCCAGCATTTT. Its translation: CASSVHRVGQPQHF. The full variable domain, rest sourced from reference TRBV7-2 and TRBJ1-5, is GAGVSQSPSNKVTEKGKDVELRCDPISGHTALYWYRQSLGQGLEFLIYFQGNSAPDKSGLPSDRFSAERTGGSVSTLTIQRTQQEDSAVYLCASSVHRVGQPQHFGDGTRLSIL.